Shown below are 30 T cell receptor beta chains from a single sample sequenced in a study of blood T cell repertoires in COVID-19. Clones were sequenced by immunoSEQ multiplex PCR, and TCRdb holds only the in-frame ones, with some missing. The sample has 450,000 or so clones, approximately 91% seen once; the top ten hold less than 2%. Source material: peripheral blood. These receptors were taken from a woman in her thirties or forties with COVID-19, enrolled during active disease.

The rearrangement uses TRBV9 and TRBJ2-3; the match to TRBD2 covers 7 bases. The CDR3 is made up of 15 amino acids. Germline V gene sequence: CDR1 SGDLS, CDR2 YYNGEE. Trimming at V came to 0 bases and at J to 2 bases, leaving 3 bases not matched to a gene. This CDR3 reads CASSVAGGNTDTQYF. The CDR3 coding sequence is TGTGCCAGCAGCGTAGCGGGGGGAAACACAGATACGCAGTATTTT.

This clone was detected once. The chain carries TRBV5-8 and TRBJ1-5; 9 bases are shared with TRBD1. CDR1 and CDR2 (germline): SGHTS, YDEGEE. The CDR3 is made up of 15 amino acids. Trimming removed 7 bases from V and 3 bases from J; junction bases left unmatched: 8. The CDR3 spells CASQRGQGANQPQHF. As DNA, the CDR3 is TGTGCCAGCCAGCGGGGACAGGGCGCCAATCAGCCCCAGCATTTT.

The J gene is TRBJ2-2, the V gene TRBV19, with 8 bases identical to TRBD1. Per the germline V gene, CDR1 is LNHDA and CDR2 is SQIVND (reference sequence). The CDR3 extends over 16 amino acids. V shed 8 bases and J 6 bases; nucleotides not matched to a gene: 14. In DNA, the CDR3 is TGTGCCAGTCTCAGCCGGACAGGGCCAACGGCCGGGGAGCTGTTTTTT. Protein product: CASLSRTGPTAGELFF. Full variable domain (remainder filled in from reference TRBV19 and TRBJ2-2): DGGITQSPKYLFRKEGQNVTLSCEQNLNHDAMYWYRQDPGQGLRLIYYSQIVNDFQKGDIAEGYSVSREKKESFPLTVTSAQKNPTAFYLCASLSRTGPTAGELFFGEGSRLTVL.

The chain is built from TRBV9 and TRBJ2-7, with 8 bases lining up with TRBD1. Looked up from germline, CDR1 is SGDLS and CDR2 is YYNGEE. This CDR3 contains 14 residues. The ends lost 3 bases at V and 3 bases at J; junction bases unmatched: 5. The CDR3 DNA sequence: TGTGCCAGCAGCGAGGGGACAGGAAACTACGAGCAGTACTTC. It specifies CASSEGTGNYEQYF.

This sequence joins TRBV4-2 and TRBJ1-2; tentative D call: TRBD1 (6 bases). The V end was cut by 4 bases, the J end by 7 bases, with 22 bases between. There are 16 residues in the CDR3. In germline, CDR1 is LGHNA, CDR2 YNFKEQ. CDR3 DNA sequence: TGTGCCAGCAGCCGGGAGCACAGGGAAAGGGGTGCTGGCTACACCTTC. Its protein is CASSREHRERGAGYTF.

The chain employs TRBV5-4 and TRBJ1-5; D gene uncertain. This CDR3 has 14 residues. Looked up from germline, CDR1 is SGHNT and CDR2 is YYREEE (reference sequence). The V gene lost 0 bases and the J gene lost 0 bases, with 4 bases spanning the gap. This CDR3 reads CASSLAGSNQPQHF. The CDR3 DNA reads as TGTGCCAGCAGCTTGGCCGGTAGCAATCAGCCCCAGCATTTT.

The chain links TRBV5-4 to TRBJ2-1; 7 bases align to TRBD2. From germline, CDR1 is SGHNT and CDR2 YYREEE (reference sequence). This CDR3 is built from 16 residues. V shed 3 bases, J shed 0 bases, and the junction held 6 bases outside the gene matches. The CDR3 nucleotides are TGTGCCAGCAGCTCCTTAGCGGGCCCCTCCTACAATGAGCAGTTCTTC. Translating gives CASSSLAGPSYNEQFF.

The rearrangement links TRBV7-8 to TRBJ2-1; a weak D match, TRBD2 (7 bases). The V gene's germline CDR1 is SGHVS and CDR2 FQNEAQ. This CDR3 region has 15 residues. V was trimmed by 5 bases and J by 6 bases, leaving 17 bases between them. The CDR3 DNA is TGTGCCAGCAGCCCCCCTCGGGGGGCTTTCAATGAGCAGTTCTTC. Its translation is CASSPPRGAFNEQFF. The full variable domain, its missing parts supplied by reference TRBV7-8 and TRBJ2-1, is GAGVSQSPRYKVAKRGQDVALRCDPISGHVSLFWYQQALGQGPEFLTYFQNEAQLDKSGLPSDRFFAERPEGSVSTLKIQRTQQEDSAVYLCASSPPRGAFNEQFFGPGTRLTVL.

The CDR3 DNA reads as TGTGCCAGCAGTTACTATACAGGGATGAACACTGAAGCTTTCTTT. As protein: CASSYYTGMNTEAFF. The rearrangement uses TRBV6-5 and TRBJ1-1; a weak D match, TRBD1 (6 bases). This CDR3 has 15 residues. Germline CDR1 is MNHEY and CDR2 is SVGAGI. V gave up 1 base and J gave up 0 bases, with 9 bases separating them.

CDR3 residues: CASSQSANHNEQFF. The CDR3 DNA sequence: TGTGCCAGCAGTCAAAGCGCGAATCACAATGAGCAGTTCTTC. The chain has TRBV11-3 and TRBJ2-1; no clear D gene. Trimming cost V 6 bases and J 5 bases, with 14 bases left between them. Per the germline V gene, CDR1 is SGHNT and CDR2 is YENEEA. The CDR3 has 14 residues.

CDR3 in DNA: TGTGCCACCAGGACAGGACTTTATAATTCACCCCTCCACTTT. It encodes CATRTGLYNSPLHF. J is TRBJ1-6 and V is TRBV19; 7 nucleotides match TRBD1. V lost 10 bases to trimming and J lost 4 bases; unmatched junction nucleotides: 7. The CDR3 is made up of 14 amino acids. Germline V gene lookup returns CDR1 LNHDA and CDR2 SQIVND (reference sequence).

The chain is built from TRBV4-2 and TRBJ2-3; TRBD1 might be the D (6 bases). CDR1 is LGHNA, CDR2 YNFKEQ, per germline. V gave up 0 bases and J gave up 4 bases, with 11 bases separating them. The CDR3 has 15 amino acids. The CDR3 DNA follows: TGTGCCAGCAGCCAAGAAATGGGGGCCGCAGATACGCAGTATTTT. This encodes CASSQEMGAADTQYF.

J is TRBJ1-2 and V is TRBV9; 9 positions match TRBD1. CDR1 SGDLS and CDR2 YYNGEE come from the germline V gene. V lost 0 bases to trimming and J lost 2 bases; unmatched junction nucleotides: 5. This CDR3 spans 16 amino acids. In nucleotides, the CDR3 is TGTGCCAGCAGCGTAGCGGGACAGGGTTCAAACTATGGCTACACCTTC. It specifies CASSVAGQGSNYGYTF. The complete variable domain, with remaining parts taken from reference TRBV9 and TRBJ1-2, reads DSGVTQTPKHLITATGQRVTLRCSPRSGDLSVYWYQQSLDQGLQFLIQYYNGEERAKGNILERFSAQQFPDLHSELNLSSLELGDSALYFCASSVAGQGSNYGYTFGSGTRLTVV.

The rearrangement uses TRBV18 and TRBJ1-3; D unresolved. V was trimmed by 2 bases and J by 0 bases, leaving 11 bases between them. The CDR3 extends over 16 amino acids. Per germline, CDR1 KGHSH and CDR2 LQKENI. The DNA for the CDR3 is TGTGCCAGCTCACCAGTGACTTCGAGCTCTGGAAACACCATATATTTT. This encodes CASSPVTSSSGNTIYF.

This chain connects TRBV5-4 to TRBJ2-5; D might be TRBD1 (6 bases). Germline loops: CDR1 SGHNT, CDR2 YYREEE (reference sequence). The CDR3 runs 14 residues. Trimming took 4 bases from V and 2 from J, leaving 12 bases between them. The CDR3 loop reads CASSLRDIQETQYF. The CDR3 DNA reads TGTGCCAGCAGCCTACGGGACATTCAAGAGACCCAGTACTTC.

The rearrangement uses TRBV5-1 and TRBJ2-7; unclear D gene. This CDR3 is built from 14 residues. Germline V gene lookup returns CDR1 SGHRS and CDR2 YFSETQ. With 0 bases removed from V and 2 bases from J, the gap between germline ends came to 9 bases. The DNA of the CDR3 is TGCGCCAGCAGCTTGGCTGCAGTAACCTACGAGCAGTACTTC. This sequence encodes CASSLAAVTYEQYF. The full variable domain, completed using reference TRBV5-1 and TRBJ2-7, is KAGVTQTPRYLIKTRGQQVTLSCSPISGHRSVSWYQQTPGQGLQFLFEYFSETQRNKGNFPGRFSGRQFSNSRSEMNVSTLELGDSALYLCASSLAAVTYEQYFGPGTRLTVT.

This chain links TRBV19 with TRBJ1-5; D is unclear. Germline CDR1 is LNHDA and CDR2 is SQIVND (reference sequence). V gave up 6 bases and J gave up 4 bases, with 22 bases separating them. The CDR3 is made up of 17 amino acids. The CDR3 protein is CASRGRATPTGNQPQHF. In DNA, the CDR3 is TGTGCCAGTAGGGGCCGGGCGACCCCCACGGGGAATCAGCCCCAGCATTTT. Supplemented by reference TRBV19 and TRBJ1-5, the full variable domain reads DGGITQSPKYLFRKEGQNVTLSCEQNLNHDAMYWYRQDPGQGLRLIYYSQIVNDFQKGDIAEGYSVSREKKESFPLTVTSAQKNPTAFYLCASRGRATPTGNQPQHFGDGTRLSIL.

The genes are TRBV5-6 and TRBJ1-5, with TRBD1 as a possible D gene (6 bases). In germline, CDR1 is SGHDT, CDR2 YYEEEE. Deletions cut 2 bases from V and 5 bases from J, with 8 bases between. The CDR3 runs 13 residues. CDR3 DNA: TGTGCCAGCAGCTTAGGACAGTATCAGCCCCAGCATTTT. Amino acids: CASSLGQYQPQHF.

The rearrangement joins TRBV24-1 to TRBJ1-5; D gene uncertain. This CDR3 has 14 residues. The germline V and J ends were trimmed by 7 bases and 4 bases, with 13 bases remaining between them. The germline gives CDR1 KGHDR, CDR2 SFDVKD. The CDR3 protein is CATSDGFRNQPQHF. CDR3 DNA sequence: TGTGCCACCAGCGACGGGTTTAGGAATCAGCCCCAGCATTTT.

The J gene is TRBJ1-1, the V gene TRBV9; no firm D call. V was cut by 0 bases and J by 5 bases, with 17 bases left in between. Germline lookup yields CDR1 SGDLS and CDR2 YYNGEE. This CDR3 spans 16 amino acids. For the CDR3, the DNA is TGTGCCAGCAGCGTAGCTACCCCCCCCAGGCTAACTGAAGCTTTCTTT. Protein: CASSVATPPRLTEAFF. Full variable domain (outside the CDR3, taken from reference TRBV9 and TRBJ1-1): DSGVTQTPKHLITATGQRVTLRCSPRSGDLSVYWYQQSLDQGLQFLIQYYNGEERAKGNILERFSAQQFPDLHSELNLSSLELGDSALYFCASSVATPPRLTEAFFGQGTRLTVV.

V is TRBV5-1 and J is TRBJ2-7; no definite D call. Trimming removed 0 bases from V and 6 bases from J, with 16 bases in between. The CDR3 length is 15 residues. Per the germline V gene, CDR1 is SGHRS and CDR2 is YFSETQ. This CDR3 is CASSLAVGGTSEQYF. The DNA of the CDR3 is TGCGCCAGCAGCTTGGCCGTTGGTGGCACCTCCGAGCAGTACTTC.

The CDR3 is CASSQALEGSYEQYF. CDR3 DNA sequence: TGTGCCAGCAGCCAAGCCCTCGAGGGTTCCTACGAGCAGTACTTC. The J gene is TRBJ2-7, the V gene TRBV3-1 (or the pseudogene TRBV3-2), with D possibly being TRBD2 (5 bases). In germline, CDR1 is LGHDT, CDR2 YNNKEL (reference sequence). The length of the CDR3 is 15 residues. Trimming shortened V by 1 base and J by 1 base, and 11 bases separated the two germline ends.

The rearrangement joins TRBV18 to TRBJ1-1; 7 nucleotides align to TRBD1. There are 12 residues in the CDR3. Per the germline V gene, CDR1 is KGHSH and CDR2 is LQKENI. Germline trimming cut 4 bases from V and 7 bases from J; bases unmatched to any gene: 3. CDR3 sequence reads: CASSRRQGEAFF. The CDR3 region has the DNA TGTGCCAGCTCACGCCGACAGGGTGAAGCTTTCTTT. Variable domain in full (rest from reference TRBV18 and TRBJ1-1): NAGVMQNPRHLVRRRGQEARLRCSPMKGHSHVYWYRQLPEEGLKFMVYLQKENIIDESGMPKERFSAEFPKEGPSILRIQQVVRGDSAAYFCASSRRQGEAFFGQGTRLTVV.

The CDR3 nucleotides are TGTGCCAGCAGTTTATGTAAAGGGAATAGGACTAGCGGGAGCTCCTACAATGAGCAGTTCTTC. Its protein product is CASSLCKGNRTSGSSYNEQFF. The chain recombines TRBV27 with TRBJ2-1, with 13 bases lining up with TRBD2. V dropped 1 base and J dropped 0; count of bases not matched to a gene: 12. This CDR3 is built from 21 residues. Per germline, CDR1 MNHEY and CDR2 SMNVEV (reference sequence).

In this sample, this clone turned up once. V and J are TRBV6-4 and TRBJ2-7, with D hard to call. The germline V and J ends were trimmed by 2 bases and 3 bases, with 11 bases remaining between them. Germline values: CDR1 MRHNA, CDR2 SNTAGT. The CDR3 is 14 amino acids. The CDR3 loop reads CASSDPGPGYEQYF. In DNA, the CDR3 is TGTGCCAGCAGTGACCCAGGCCCTGGCTACGAGCAGTACTTC.

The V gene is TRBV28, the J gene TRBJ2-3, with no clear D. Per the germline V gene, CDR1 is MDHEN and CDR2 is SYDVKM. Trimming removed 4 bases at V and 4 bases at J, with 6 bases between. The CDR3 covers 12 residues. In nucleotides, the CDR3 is TGTGCCAGCAGTTCCCGTCCAGATACGCAGTATTTT. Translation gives CASSSRPDTQYF.

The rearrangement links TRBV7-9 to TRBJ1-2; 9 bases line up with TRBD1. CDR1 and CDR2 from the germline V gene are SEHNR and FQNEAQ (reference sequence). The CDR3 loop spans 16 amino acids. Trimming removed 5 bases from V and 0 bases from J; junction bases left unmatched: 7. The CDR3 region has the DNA TGTGCCAGCAGCGCCCCGGGACAGGGCGCTAACTATGGCTACACCTTC. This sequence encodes CASSAPGQGANYGYTF. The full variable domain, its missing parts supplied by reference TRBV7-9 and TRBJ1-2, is DTGVSQNPRHKITKRGQNVTFRCDPISEHNRLYWYRQTLGQGPEFLTYFQNEAQLEKSRLLSDRFSAERPKGSFSTLEIQRTEQGDSAMYLCASSAPGQGANYGYTFGSGTRLTVV.

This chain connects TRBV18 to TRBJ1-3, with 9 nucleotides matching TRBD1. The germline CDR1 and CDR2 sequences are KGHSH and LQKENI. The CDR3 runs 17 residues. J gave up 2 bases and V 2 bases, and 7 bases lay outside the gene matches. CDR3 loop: CASSPSRTGDPGNTIYF. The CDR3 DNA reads TGTGCCAGCTCACCATCAAGGACAGGGGATCCTGGAAACACCATATATTTT.

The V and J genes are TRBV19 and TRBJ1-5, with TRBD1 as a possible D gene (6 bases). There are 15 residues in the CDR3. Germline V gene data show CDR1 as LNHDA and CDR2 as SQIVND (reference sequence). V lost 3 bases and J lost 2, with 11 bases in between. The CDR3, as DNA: TGTGCCAGTAGTATGGGGGCTAGGCGCAATCAGCCCCAGCATTTT. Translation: CASSMGARRNQPQHF. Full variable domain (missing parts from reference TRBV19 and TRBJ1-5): DGGITQSPKYLFRKEGQNVTLSCEQNLNHDAMYWYRQDPGQGLRLIYYSQIVNDFQKGDIAEGYSVSREKKESFPLTVTSAQKNPTAFYLCASSMGARRNQPQHFGDGTRLSIL.

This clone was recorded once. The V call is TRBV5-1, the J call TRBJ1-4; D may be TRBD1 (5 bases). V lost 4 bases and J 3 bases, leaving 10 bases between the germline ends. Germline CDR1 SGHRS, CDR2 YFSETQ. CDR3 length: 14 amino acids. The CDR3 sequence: CASSPWGANEKLFF. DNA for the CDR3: TGCGCCAGCAGCCCCTGGGGGGCTAATGAAAAACTGTTTTTT.